These 23 T cell receptor beta chains were all obtained from the same sample, sequenced in a study of blood T cell repertoires in COVID-19. Assay used: immunoSEQ multiplex PCR; TCRdb lists only in-frame clones, some missing. The sample records 200,000 to 250,000 clones, 86% being singletons. Specimen: PBMCs or T cells enriched from blood (not recorded which). These receptor sequences come from a woman aged 45-59 years in a cohort exposed to, infected with or recovered from COVID-19 (not recorded which).

This chain joins TRBV30 and TRBJ1-1; no clear D. Trimming shortened V by 5 bases and J by 0 bases, and 13 bases separated the two germline ends. The germline V gene has CDR1 GTSNPN and CDR2 SVGIG (reference sequence). The CDR3 runs 14 residues. The CDR3 bases are TGTGCCTGGGGCAGGACTTCCGTGAACACTGAAGCTTTCTTT. It translates to CAWGRTSVNTEAFF.

The chain joins TRBV24-1 to TRBJ2-7; the D gene is possibly TRBD1 (6 bases). V lost 5 bases and J 3 bases, leaving 19 bases between the germline ends. Germline V gives CDR1 KGHDR, CDR2 SFDVKD. This CDR3 contains 16 residues. The CDR3 loop is CATSAGHLTEHYEQYF. The CDR3 DNA follows: TGTGCCACCAGTGCGGGACACTTGACAGAGCACTACGAGCAGTACTTC.

Notes on this clone: The conserved closing phenylalanine or tryptophan is absent in this CDR3, likely reflecting a read error. The DNA is omitted, as the CDR3 cannot be located on it reliably, and the CDR3 follows TCRdb's listing. V and J are TRBV2 and TRBJ1-1; the D call of TRBD1 is as the table states it, not checked on the DNA. Looked up from germline, CDR1 is SNHLY and CDR2 is FYNNEI. A total of 18 residues make up the CDR3, ends included. The CDR3 protein is CANYRVRQEQSKRVPSAR.

This rearrangement joins TRBV7-3 to TRBJ2-3, with TRBD2 identical over 9 bases. The V and J ends lost 5 bases and 5 bases, in that order; junction bases with no gene match: 8. From germline, CDR1 is SGHTA and CDR2 FQGTGA. The CDR3 is 15 amino acids. CDR3 sequence reads: CASSRGGAGGDTQYF. The CDR3 DNA follows: TGTGCCAGCAGCCGCGGGGGGGCGGGGGGAGATACGCAGTATTTT.

This clone has a single count. This CDR3 is CASSLAKTTNTEAFF. CDR3 nucleotides: TGTGCCAGCAGCTTGGCGAAGACTACGAACACTGAAGCTTTCTTT. The chain employs TRBV5-5 and TRBJ1-1; D is undetermined. The germline CDR1 and CDR2 sequences are SGHKS and YYEKEE (reference sequence). The CDR3 consists of 15 residues. Deletions cut 0 bases from V and 1 base from J, with 10 bases between.

CDR3 DNA sequence: TGTGCCAGCAGCTTAAAAGGGACAGGGTCTAACACTGAAGCTTTCTTT. It encodes CASSLKGTGSNTEAFF. V gene TRBV11-1 combines with J gene TRBJ1-1; 9 nucleotides line up with TRBD1. Germline-derived CDR1 and CDR2 are SGHAT and FQDESV (reference sequence). Trimming took 2 bases from V and 2 from J; bases not matched to a gene: 6. This CDR3 is built from 16 residues. The whole variable domain, filled in from reference TRBV11-1 and TRBJ1-1, reads EAEVAQSPRYKITEKSQAVAFWCDPISGHATLYWYRQILGQGPELLVQFQDESVVDDSQLPKDRFSAERLKGVDSTLKIQPAELGDSAMYLCASSLKGTGSNTEAFFGQGTRLTVV.

This clone was seen a few times. This chain joins TRBV4-2 and TRBJ2-5; D might be TRBD2 (5 bases). V was clipped by 2 bases and J by 7 bases, with 17 bases between them. Germline-derived CDR1 and CDR2 are LGHNA and YNFKEQ. This CDR3 region has 15 residues. CDR3 DNA: TGTGCCAGCAGCCAACCGGGTCAGACCGAGGGGACCCAGTACTTC. It yields the protein CASSQPGQTEGTQYF.

The V call is TRBV7-9, the J call TRBJ1-5; 9 bases are shared with TRBD1. V was clipped by 2 bases and J by 5 bases; unmatched bases: 10. The CDR3 runs 17 residues. Germline V CDR1 and CDR2: SEHNR, FQNEAQ (reference sequence). This chain's CDR3 is CASSLHGQGRFDQPQHF. CDR3 in DNA: TGTGCCAGCAGCTTACACGGACAGGGGAGATTCGATCAGCCCCAGCATTTT.

V is TRBV27 and J is TRBJ1-2; a possible D gene is TRBD1 (6 bases). Germline V gene lookup returns CDR1 MNHEY and CDR2 SMNVEV (reference sequence). Trimming shortened V by 5 bases and J by 2 bases, and 18 bases separated the two germline ends. This CDR3 comprises 16 residues. The CDR3 DNA reads TGTGCCAGCAGTGGAACCGGGACACCTATCAACTATGGCTACACCTTC. Translating it yields CASSGTGTPINYGYTF.

The chain combines TRBV6-1 with TRBJ1-3; D unclear. V was trimmed by 4 bases and J by 0 bases, leaving 13 bases between them. CDR1 MNHNS and CDR2 SASEGT come from the germline V gene. This CDR3 contains 16 residues. This chain's CDR3 is CASSGVGRGSGNTIYF. The CDR3 region has the DNA TGTGCCAGCAGTGGGGTAGGACGGGGCTCTGGAAACACCATATATTTT.

The J gene is TRBJ2-7, the V gene TRBV19; D might be TRBD2 (5 bases). Trimming pared 2 bases from V and 2 bases from J, leaving 10 bases between. The CDR3 length is 14 residues. CDR1 and CDR2 (germline): LNHDA, SQIVND (reference sequence). The CDR3 DNA follows: TGTGCCAGTAGTATAATACTAGGGACCTACGAGCAGTACTTC. It is translated as CASSIILGTYEQYF.

The rearrangement uses TRBV4-2 and TRBJ2-5; 7 bases fit TRBD2. The V gene end was trimmed by 4 bases and the J gene end by 4 bases; junction bases not matched to a gene: 18. The CDR3 contains 18 residues. Germline lookup yields CDR1 LGHNA and CDR2 YNFKEQ. The CDR3, as DNA: TGTGCCAGCAGCCCCCTGGGCCCCAGCGGGGTTAGGCGAGAGACCCAGTACTTC. This codes for CASSPLGPSGVRRETQYF.

V is TRBV12-3 or TRBV12-4 and J is TRBJ1-2; 7 nucleotides line up with TRBD1. The CDR3 has 13 amino acids. Trimming cost V 7 bases and J 8 bases; bases outside gene matches: 10. The CDR3 coding sequence is TGTGCCAGCACCAAGACAGGGATCTGGGGCTACACCTTC. It codes for CASTKTGIWGYTF.

This chain joins TRBV19 and TRBJ1-6; D is perhaps TRBD1 (6 bases). V was pared by 5 bases and J by 8 bases, with 13 bases between. In germline, CDR1 is LNHDA, CDR2 SQIVND (reference sequence). The length of the CDR3 is 14 residues. The CDR3 here is CASSQKGVDSPLHF. As DNA, the CDR3 is TGTGCCAGTAGTCAGAAGGGGGTGGATTCACCCCTCCACTTT.

The rearrangement links TRBV2 to TRBJ2-3; D possibly corresponds to TRBD2 (5 bases). The ends were cut back, 6 bases at V and 0 bases at J, with 10 bases in the middle. Per germline, CDR1 SNHLY and CDR2 FYNNEI. This CDR3 region has 14 residues. The CDR3 DNA reads TGTGCCAGCAGGGAACTAGAAAGCACAGATACGCAGTATTTT. Amino acid sequence: CASRELESTDTQYF.

A word on this clone: Additional DNA sequences in this sample encode the identical CDR3. V is TRBV5-1 and J is TRBJ2-5, with 7 bases that match TRBD1. Trimming cost V 1 base and J 2 bases; bases outside gene matches: 5. Germline V gene data show CDR1 as SGHRS and CDR2 as YFSETQ. CDR3 length: 15 amino acids. This CDR3 reads CASSLQRGPQETQYF. Here the CDR3 DNA reads TGCGCCAGCAGCTTGCAGAGGGGGCCTCAAGAGACCCAGTACTTC.

V usage is TRBV5-4 and J usage is TRBJ2-1, with 10 bases identical to TRBD2. The CDR3 is 17 amino acids. Germline V CDR1 and CDR2: SGHNT, YYREEE (reference sequence). V lost 2 bases to trimming and J lost 8 bases; unmatched junction nucleotides: 13. DNA for the CDR3: TGTGCCAGCAGCTTAGGTGTATTAGCGGGGGGCGGGGATGAGCAGTTCTTC. This sequence encodes CASSLGVLAGGGDEQFF.

The rearrangement joins TRBV2 to TRBJ2-1, with D possibly matching TRBD2 (6 bases). Trimming took 7 bases from V and 9 from J, leaving 16 bases between them. The CDR3 consists of 13 residues. CDR1 is SNHLY and CDR2 is FYNNEI in the germline V gene. In DNA form, the CDR3 reads TGTGCCAGCACGGCGGGGATTGCGAGTGAGCAGTTCTTC. Amino acid sequence: CASTAGIASEQFF.

The chain uses TRBV7-2 and TRBJ2-7; the D is unclear. Germline V lookup: CDR1 SGHTA, CDR2 FQGNSA. Deletions cut 2 bases from V and 2 bases from J, with 7 bases between. The CDR3 sequence is 13 residues long. The CDR3 spells CASSLQVPYEQYF. The CDR3 DNA follows: TGTGCCAGCAGCTTACAGGTCCCCTACGAGCAGTACTTC.

The V and J genes are TRBV9 and TRBJ1-6; TRBD1 might be the D (5 bases). Germline V lookup: CDR1 SGDLS, CDR2 YYNGEE. V was clipped by 3 bases and J by 8 bases, with 9 bases between them. CDR3 length equals 13 residues. The CDR3 sequence: CASSEKGDSPLHF. The CDR3 DNA reads as TGTGCCAGCAGCGAAAAAGGGGATTCACCCCTCCACTTT.

The chain recombines TRBV18 with TRBJ2-5; 8 nucleotides agree with TRBD2. V was clipped by 7 bases and J by 4 bases; unmatched bases: 14. The CDR3 spans 16 residues. Germline CDR1 KGHSH, CDR2 LQKENI. CDR3 DNA: TGTGCCAGCTTACCCGGGACTAGTGGGTCCCGAGAGACCCAGTACTTC. Translating gives CASLPGTSGSRETQYF.

The V call is TRBV7-9, the J call TRBJ1-4; D not resolved. Per the germline V gene, CDR1 is SEHNR and CDR2 is FQNEAQ (reference sequence). The V end was cut by 5 bases, the J end by 1 base, with 8 bases between. This CDR3 has 14 residues. The chain's CDR3 is CASSRSGTNEKLFF. The CDR3 bases are TGTGCCAGCAGCCGAAGCGGAACTAATGAAAAACTGTTTTTT.

The chain joins TRBV7-6 to TRBJ1-5; 9 bases are shared with TRBD1. Per germline, CDR1 SGHVS and CDR2 FNYEAQ. This CDR3 has 16 amino acids. J gave up 1 base and V 5 bases, and 6 bases lay outside the gene matches. The CDR3 sequence: CASSPGQGMSNQPQHF. DNA for the CDR3: TGTGCCAGCAGCCCAGGACAGGGGATGAGCAATCAGCCCCAGCATTTT.